A single sample gave rise to the 30 T cell receptor beta chains below, sequenced in a study of siplizumab effects on memory and regulatory T cells. Profiling relied on immunoSEQ multiplex PCR, and the TCRdb table lists in-frame clones only, not all of them. The sample has about 100,000 clones, approximately 90% seen once. Sequencing input: CD4+ T cells sorted from blood. The receptors derive from a human donor in good health.

On this clone: Other DNA sequences within the sample encode an identical CDR3. The chain combines TRBV5-6 with TRBJ2-7, with D perhaps matching TRBD2 (6 bases). Trimming stripped 0 bases from V and 2 bases from J, with 9 bases between. Germline CDR1 and CDR2: SGHDT and YYEEEE. The CDR3 length is 14 residues. CDR3 nucleotide sequence: TGTGCCAGCAGCTTGGTGGGACTTACCTACGAGCAGTACTTC. Protein: CASSLVGLTYEQYF.

This chain uses TRBV7-9 with TRBJ2-7, with 9 bases lining up with TRBD1. The CDR3 extends over 14 amino acids. Germline V gene data show CDR1 as SEHNR and CDR2 as FQNEAQ (reference sequence). Losses at the gene ends were 5 bases for V and 9 bases for J; bases not matched to a gene: 11. The CDR3 reads CASSRRDRVAWQYF. In DNA, the CDR3 is TGTGCCAGCAGCCGAAGGGACAGGGTCGCGTGGCAGTACTTC.

The CDR3 nucleotides read TGCAGTGCTGCGCGACTAGCGGAGCAGTTCTTC. This sequence encodes CSAARLAEQFF. The rearrangement links TRBV20-1 to TRBJ2-1, with 8 bases matching TRBD2. Trimming at V came to 5 bases and at J to 10 bases, leaving 4 bases not matched to a gene. There are 11 residues in the CDR3. Germline CDR1 is DFQATT and CDR2 is SNEGSKA (reference sequence).

This clone was observed a single time. The V gene is TRBV19, the J gene TRBJ2-3; the match to TRBD1 covers 9 bases. There are 15 residues in the CDR3. Trimming cost V 4 bases and J 5 bases; bases outside gene matches: 7. Germline assignment: CDR1 LNHDA and CDR2 SQIVND (reference sequence). The CDR3 DNA reads as TGTGCCAGTAGTAAGGGACAGGGAATCCTAGATACGCAGTATTTT. Amino acid sequence: CASSKGQGILDTQYF.

The rearrangement joins TRBV27 to TRBJ1-3; TRBD1 agrees at 7 bases. CDR3 length: 15 amino acids. The V gene's germline CDR1 is MNHEY and CDR2 SMNVEV (reference sequence). J lost 0 bases, V lost 6 bases, and 5 bases had no gene match. CDR3 sequence (DNA): TGTGCCAGCAGCCTAAACAGGGGCTCTGGAAACACCATATATTTT. Its translation is CASSLNRGSGNTIYF.

The chain links TRBV5-1 to TRBJ2-1, with D possibly being TRBD2 (6 bases). The length of the CDR3 is 16 residues. Germline V gives CDR1 SGHRS, CDR2 YFSETQ. The V end was cut by 4 bases, the J end by 7 bases, with 21 bases between. The CDR3 protein is CASSPDNSRGRNEQFF. The CDR3, as DNA: TGCGCCAGCAGCCCCGATAACTCCCGGGGGAGGAATGAGCAGTTCTTC.

This clone appeared a single time. The genes are TRBV4-1 and TRBJ2-4, with 8 bases aligning to TRBD2. CDR3 length: 20 amino acids. J lost 0 bases, V lost 0 bases, and 13 bases had no gene match. The V gene's germline CDR1 is MGHRA and CDR2 YSYEKL. The CDR3 sequence: CASSQDWEAGALLAKNIQYF. The CDR3 nucleotides are TGCGCCAGCAGCCAAGATTGGGAAGCGGGAGCGTTGCTAGCCAAAAACATTCAGTACTTC.

V gene TRBV28 combines with J gene TRBJ2-1; 8 bases align to TRBD2. Unmatched junction bases numbered 8, after V lost 5 bases and J lost 2 bases. The germline gives CDR1 MDHEN, CDR2 SYDVKM. This CDR3 contains 16 residues. The CDR3 region has the DNA TGTGCCAGCAGTCTCCATCGAGCGGGGGCCTACAATGAGCAGTTCTTC. As protein: CASSLHRAGAYNEQFF.

The chain couples TRBV28 to TRBJ1-2; D possibly corresponds to TRBD1 (5 bases). From germline, CDR1 is MDHEN and CDR2 SYDVKM. The CDR3 runs to 12 residues. The V end was cut by 5 bases, the J end by 12 bases, with 16 bases between. The chain's CDR3 is CASSDLQRGHTF. The CDR3 DNA reads TGTGCCAGCAGTGATCTTCAAAGGGGTCACACCTTC.

V and J are TRBV5-1 and TRBJ2-5, with 10 bases aligning to TRBD1. The CDR3 consists of 14 residues. The V and J ends lost 4 bases and 5 bases, in that order; junction bases with no gene match: 5. The germline CDR1 and CDR2 sequences are SGHRS and YFSETQ. The CDR3 sequence is CASSRQGAVETQYF. DNA of the CDR3: TGCGCCAGCAGCAGACAGGGGGCCGTTGAGACCCAGTACTTC.

The rearrangement links TRBV30 to TRBJ1-1; D is unresolved. Per germline, CDR1 GTSNPN and CDR2 SVGIG (reference sequence). This CDR3 has 12 residues. V gave up 7 bases and J gave up 4 bases, with 13 bases separating them. CDR3 loop: CASKIWATEAFF. The CDR3 DNA reads as TGTGCCTCCAAAATCTGGGCCACTGAAGCTTTCTTT.

The genes are TRBV5-1 and TRBJ2-5; 7 positions match TRBD1. This CDR3 spans 15 amino acids. V dropped 6 bases and J dropped 2; count of bases not matched to a gene: 10. Germline V CDR1 and CDR2: SGHRS, YFSETQ. CDR3 bases: TGCGCCAGCAAACAGAGACAGGGTATGCAAGAGACCCAGTACTTC. Its translation: CASKQRQGMQETQYF.

The chain combines TRBV6-6 with TRBJ1-5; 7 bases are shared with TRBD1. V lost 6 bases, J lost 3 bases, and 8 bases stayed unmatched. CDR1 MNHNY and CDR2 SVGAGI come from the germline V gene (reference sequence). The CDR3 consists of 15 residues. CDR3 region: CASRDRPGINQPQHF. DNA of the CDR3: TGTGCCAGCAGGGACAGGCCCGGAATCAATCAGCCCCAGCATTTT.

This chain connects TRBV19 to TRBJ2-5, with D hard to call. Germline V gives CDR1 LNHDA, CDR2 SQIVND (reference sequence). This CDR3 is built from 15 residues. Deletions cut 3 bases from V and 5 bases from J, with 16 bases between. CDR3 sequence reads: CASSMGTENGETQYF. The CDR3 coding sequence is TGTGCCAGTAGTATGGGTACTGAAAACGGGGAGACCCAGTACTTC.

The chain couples TRBV6-5 to TRBJ2-7; no definite D call. Trimming took 5 bases from V and 1 from J, leaving 9 bases between them. Germline CDR1 is MNHEY and CDR2 is SVGAGI. The CDR3 is 13 residues long. CDR3 loop: CASSLLGSYEQYF. The CDR3 bases are TGTGCCAGCAGTCTGCTTGGGTCCTACGAGCAGTACTTC.

The genes are TRBV18 and TRBJ1-1, with D possibly matching TRBD1 (5 bases). CDR1 is KGHSH, CDR2 LQKENI, per germline. CDR3 length equals 13 residues. Trimming shortened V by 1 base and J by 11 bases, and 14 bases separated the two germline ends. As DNA, the CDR3 is TGTGCCAGCTCACCACTCTCAGGGCTTGGCGCTTTCTTT. Protein product: CASSPLSGLGAFF.

Remarks on this clone: The same CDR3 can be traced to other DNA sequences in this sample. The chain employs TRBV5-1 and TRBJ2-7; D ambiguous. Looked up from germline, CDR1 is SGHRS and CDR2 is YFSETQ. The CDR3 is 13 residues long. V was trimmed by 4 bases and J by 2 bases, leaving 10 bases between them. CDR3 loop: CASSRGEPYEQYF. As DNA, the CDR3 is TGCGCCAGCAGCCGTGGAGAACCCTACGAGCAGTACTTC.

CDR3 region: CASSWGAGARGEQYF. The CDR3 nucleotides are TGCGCCAGCAGCTGGGGTGCGGGGGCGCGAGGCGAGCAGTACTTC. This chain connects TRBV5-1 to TRBJ2-7; tentative D call: TRBD2 (7 bases). V lost 3 bases to trimming and J lost 6 bases, with 19 bases between them. Germline CDR1 SGHRS, CDR2 YFSETQ. The CDR3 runs to 15 residues. Drawing the rest from reference TRBV5-1 and TRBJ2-7, the complete variable domain is KAGVTQTPRYLIKTRGQQVTLSCSPISGHRSVSWYQQTPGQGLQFLFEYFSETQRNKGNFPGRFSGRQFSNSRSEMNVSTLELGDSALYLCASSWGAGARGEQYFGPGTRLTVT.

This clone was counted only a few times. The chain links TRBV19 to TRBJ2-6; D gene ambiguous. V was trimmed by 6 bases and J by 3 bases, leaving 12 bases between them. The germline CDR1 and CDR2 sequences are LNHDA and SQIVND (reference sequence). The CDR3 runs to 15 residues. The DNA for the CDR3 is TGTGCCAGTAGCCAAATCGCTTTTGGGGCCAACGTCCTGACTTTC. It translates to CASSQIAFGANVLTF.

CDR3 amino acids: CASSDSGLSNQPQHF. CDR3 DNA sequence: TGTGCCAGCAGTGATTCAGGGCTAAGCAATCAGCCCCAGCATTTT. The chain employs TRBV6-1 and TRBJ1-5, with D maybe TRBD1 (5 bases). The CDR3 has 15 amino acids. Trimming took 3 bases from V and 1 from J, leaving 10 bases between them. Germline CDR1 MNHNS, CDR2 SASEGT.

V usage is TRBV30 and J usage is TRBJ1-1; D is perhaps TRBD1 (6 bases). The ends were cut back, 4 bases at V and 10 bases at J, with 25 bases in the middle. This CDR3 spans 15 amino acids. The germline V gene has CDR1 GTSNPN and CDR2 SVGIG (reference sequence). CDR3 in DNA: TGTGCCTGGAATAGGGTGGACAGATTTGGTGGAGGAGCTTTCTTT. The encoded protein is CAWNRVDRFGGGAFF.

On this clone itself: The junction does not match germline at one end; this may be a read error. Here the CDR3 DNA reads TGTGCCAGCAGCCTAGCGAGGGTCGGGCTTGCAACTAATGAAAAACTGTTTTTT. This translates into CASSLARVGLATNEKLFF. This chain connects TRBV7-6 to TRBJ1-4; D gene ambiguous. The CDR3 has 18 amino acids. Germline assignment: CDR1 SGHVS and CDR2 FNYEAQ. The full variable domain, in which reference TRBV7-6 and TRBJ1-4 provide the parts outside the CDR3, is GAGVSQSPRYKVTKRGQDVALRCDPISGHVSLYWYRQALGQGPEFLTYFNYEAQQDKSGLPNDRFSAERPEGSISTLTIQRTEQRDSAMYRCASSLARVGLATNEKLFFGSGTQLSVL.

The chain uses TRBV30 and TRBJ1-5, with D uncertain. The CDR3 runs to 14 residues. V was pared by 0 bases and J by 0 bases, with 6 bases between. The V gene's germline CDR1 is GTSNPN and CDR2 SVGIG (reference sequence). The CDR3 loop reads CAWSVRTSNQPQHF. The CDR3 DNA is TGTGCCTGGAGTGTACGGACTAGCAATCAGCCCCAGCATTTT. Looking up the rest from reference TRBV30 and TRBJ1-5 gives the full variable domain: SQTIHQWPATLVQPVGSPLSLECTVEGTSNPNLYWYRQAAGRGLQLLFYSVGIGQISSEVPQNLSASRPQDRQFILSSKKLLLSDSGFYLCAWSVRTSNQPQHFGDGTRLSIL.

This chain links TRBV1 with TRBJ2-7; TRBD2, as called in the table, went unchecked against the DNA. TRBV1 represents a pseudogene. CDR3 size: 16 residues. As DNA, the CDR3 is TGCACCAGCAGCCAGATAGGACTAGCGGGATTGGAAGAGCAGTACTTC. Translating gives CTSSQIGLAGLEEQYF.

The chain recombines TRBV14 with TRBJ2-1; 9 positions match TRBD1. This CDR3 is 14 amino acids long. Germline lookup yields CDR1 SGHDN and CDR2 FVKESK. V shed 2 bases and J 10 bases; nucleotides not matched to a gene: 6. The DNA of the CDR3 is TGTGCCAGCAGCCAAATCAGGACAGGGGTGGAGCAGTTCTTC. It codes for CASSQIRTGVEQFF.

This chain links TRBV18 with TRBJ2-7, with a tentative D call TRBD1 (5 bases). CDR3 length: 13 amino acids. Trimming took off 2 bases at V and 4 bases at J, with 9 bases between the two ends. Germline CDR1 KGHSH, CDR2 LQKENI. The CDR3 here is CASSPAPGYEQYF. The DNA for the CDR3 is TGTGCCAGCTCACCAGCCCCAGGGTACGAGCAGTACTTC. The whole variable domain, remainder taken from reference TRBV18 and TRBJ2-7, is NAGVMQNPRHLVRRRGQEARLRCSPMKGHSHVYWYRQLPEEGLKFMVYLQKENIIDESGMPKERFSAEFPKEGPSILRIQQVVRGDSAAYFCASSPAPGYEQYFGPGTRLTVT.

The V call is TRBV28, the J call TRBJ2-2; TRBD2 matches at 8 bases. CDR3 length: 15 amino acids. Unmatched junction bases numbered 7, after V lost 3 bases and J lost 7 bases. In germline, CDR1 is MDHEN, CDR2 SYDVKM. CDR3 nucleotides: TGTGCCAGCAGTTTGCCCGCGGGAGGTGGCGGGGAGCTGTTTTTT. Translated, it gives CASSLPAGGGGELFF.

Details on this clone: Compared with germline, one end of the junction differs, possibly owing to a read error. The chain joins TRBV5-1 to TRBJ2-6, with D perhaps being TRBD1 or TRBD2 (6 bases each). Germline assignment: CDR1 SGHRS and CDR2 YFSETQ. This CDR3 spans 9 amino acids. CDR3 in DNA: TGCGCCAGCATGGAGGGGGACCCATTC. It codes for CASMEGDPF. The entire variable domain, with the rest obtained from reference TRBV5-1 and TRBJ2-6, is as follows: KAGVTQTPRYLIKTRGQQVTLSCSPISGHRSVSWYQQTPGQGLQFLFEYFSETQRNKGNFPGRFSGRQFSNSRSEMNVSTLELGDSALYLCASMEGDPFGAGSRLTVL.

The chain joins TRBV6-6 to TRBJ2-7, with D possibly being TRBD2 (5 bases). V lost 4 bases to trimming and J lost 2 bases, with 12 bases between them. CDR3 length equals 14 residues. Germline CDR1 MNHNY, CDR2 SVGAGI (reference sequence). Written as DNA, the CDR3 is TGTGCCAGCAGTTCGACCGGGATCACCTACGAGCAGTACTTC. Amino acid sequence: CASSSTGITYEQYF.

The chain links TRBV4-1 to TRBJ1-5; no reliable D call. The CDR3 extends over 15 amino acids. The V gene lost 1 base and the J gene lost 0 bases, with 7 bases spanning the gap. Germline CDR1 is MGHRA and CDR2 is YSYEKL. Written as DNA, the CDR3 is TGCGCCAGCAGCCAAGGCCCCCTTAGCAATCAGCCCCAGCATTTT. It codes for CASSQGPLSNQPQHF.